These 17 T cell receptor beta chains came from one sample sequenced in a study of CD8+CD57+ T cells in acquired aplastic anemia. Whoever was chosen for sequencing had shown CD8+CD57+ cell expansion by flow cytometry. TCR beta VDJ and CDR3 profiling used genomic DNA as template. TCRdb re-called the reads through MiXCR, storing one row per CDR3 protein. The sample contains about 270,000 distinct CDR3 sequences, approximately 80% of which appear only once. Sequencing was done on a sample of sorted CD4+, CD8+, or CD8+CD57+ T cells (not recorded which) from PBMCs. Every receptor here comes from a human donor with aplastic anemia.

In regard to this clonotype: A junction end diverges from the germline sequence, so it may reflect a read error. The CDR3 nucleotides read TGTGCCAGCAGCTTTGAAAGCAGCGGGGGGAGCCAGGAGTTC. As protein: CASSFESSGGSQEF. The chain couples TRBV7-9 to TRBJ2-5; 9 nucleotides agree with TRBD2. The CDR3 consists of 14 residues. Germline values: CDR1 SEHNR, CDR2 FQNEAQ (reference sequence).

This clonotype was seen a handful of times. The chain is built from TRBV6-4 and TRBJ2-5, with 10 nucleotides matching TRBD1. Unmatched junction bases numbered 5, after V lost 5 bases and J lost 8 bases. Germline V gene sequence: CDR1 MRHNA, CDR2 SNTAGT. The CDR3 loop spans 13 amino acids. CDR3 protein: CASSFGQGGTQYF. The CDR3 nucleotides are TGTGCCAGCAGTTTCGGACAGGGGGGTACCCAGTACTTC.

This rearrangement joins TRBV7-8 to TRBJ2-7; D gene ambiguous. V was cut by 3 bases and J by 1 base, with 22 bases left in between. The CDR3 sequence is 18 residues long. Germline V gene data show CDR1 as SGHVS and CDR2 as FQNEAQ. CDR3 in DNA: TGTGCCAGCAGCTTCCAACCAGACGCGGAAAAACTTTCCTACGAGCAGTACGTC. Translated, it gives CASSFQPDAEKLSYEQYV.

The chain carries TRBV6-5 and TRBJ2-7, with 9 bases fitting TRBD1. The germline CDR1 and CDR2 sequences are MNHEY and SVGAGI. This CDR3 has 16 amino acids. Trimming cost V 2 bases and J 6 bases; bases outside gene matches: 11. This chain's CDR3 is CASSYPGQGHRSEQYF. The CDR3 nucleotides read TGTGCCAGCAGTTACCCGGGACAGGGCCACCGATCCGAGCAGTACTTC.

V and J are TRBV7-6 and TRBJ2-3; a possible D gene is TRBD1 (6 bases). The J call may not be correct, given that the DNA end is closer to TRBJ1-6. CDR3 length: 14 amino acids. Per germline, CDR1 SGHVS and CDR2 FNYEAQ. The CDR3 loop is CASSSAGGHDTLHF. For the CDR3, the DNA is TGTGCCAGCAGCTCGGCCGGGGGGCACGATACGCTCCACTTT.

The chain joins TRBV11-3 to TRBJ2-3; D is unclear. The V gene lost 5 bases and the J gene lost 6 bases, with 15 bases spanning the gap. Germline V gives CDR1 SGHNT, CDR2 YENEEA. There are 14 residues in the CDR3. The CDR3 loop is CASSRSEERDTQYF. The CDR3 DNA is TGTGCCAGCAGCAGATCGGAAGAGCGCGATACGCAGTATTTT.

The genes are TRBV10-3 and TRBJ2-1; 9 bases fit TRBD2. Germline values: CDR1 ENHRY, CDR2 SYGVKD. CDR3 length: 14 amino acids. V lost 3 bases, J lost 15 bases, and 12 bases stayed unmatched. CDR3: CAISDVRGGGVVFF. The CDR3 nucleotides read TGTGCCATCAGTGATGTGCGGGGGGGGGGAGTTGTGTTCTTC.

Regarding this clonotype: At one of its ends the junction is not consistent with the germline gene, which may arise from a read error. J is TRBJ2-5 and V is TRBV7-9, with D hard to call. The CDR3 is made up of 14 amino acids. Germline CDR1 SEHNR, CDR2 FQNEAQ (reference sequence). CDR3 DNA: TGTGCCACCAGCCGAGAGTCAGACCAAGAGACCAAGTACTTC. Amino acid sequence: CATSRESDQETKYF.

The rearrangement links TRBV12-3 or TRBV12-4 to TRBJ2-7, with D hard to call. This CDR3 region has 13 residues. V was cut by 6 bases and J by 5 bases, with 14 bases left in between. The chain's CDR3 is CASRALGDHEQYF. The CDR3 coding sequence is TGTGCCAGCAGGGCCCTTGGAGACCACGAGCAGTACTTC.

As for this clonotype: The conserved closing phenylalanine or tryptophan is absent in this CDR3, likely reflecting a read error. It is unclear where the CDR3 begins or ends on the DNA, so no DNA is shown, and the CDR3 is as TCRdb lists it. The chain joins TRBV2 to TRBJ1-1; the tabulated D call, TRBD1, remains unverified against the DNA. The V gene's germline CDR1 is SNHLY and CDR2 FYNNEI. Both ends counted, the CDR3 spans 16 residues. The chain's CDR3 is CASRDRGRAVRRAGHQ.

The V call is TRBV7-9, the J call TRBJ2-7, with 7 bases lining up with TRBD1. V shed 2 bases and J 1 base; nucleotides not matched to a gene: 14. Per germline, CDR1 SEHNR and CDR2 FQNEAQ (reference sequence). CDR3 length: 18 residues. The DNA of the CDR3 is TGTGCCAGCAGCTTACCGGCTAACGGGACAGCCCTTTCCTACGAGCAGTACGTC. Translation gives CASSLPANGTALSYEQYV.

The sample holds many counts of this clonotype. Here the CDR3 DNA reads TGTGCCAGCAGTTTCAATCCGGAGATGAACACTGAAGCTTTCTTT. Translating it yields CASSFNPEMNTEAFF. The V call is TRBV12-3 or TRBV12-4, the J call TRBJ1-1, with D unresolved. The CDR3 runs 15 residues. Deletions cut 3 bases from V and 0 bases from J, with 11 bases between.

The chain recombines TRBV9 with TRBJ2-5, with D possibly matching TRBD2 (6 bases). V lost 3 bases to trimming and J lost 4 bases, with 13 bases between them. CDR3 length equals 14 residues. Germline V gives CDR1 SGDLS, CDR2 YYNGEE. The CDR3 DNA reads as TGTGCCAGCAGCGGGGAGGTGGGGACAGAGACCCAGTACTTC. Protein product: CASSGEVGTETQYF.

As concerns this clonotype: One end of the junction fails to match germline, which may point to a read error. CDR3 sequence (DNA): TGTGCCACCAGCTTCCGGGGCCGCGCCTATACGCAGTACTTT. Amino acids: CATSFRGRAYTQYF. The chain carries TRBV15 and TRBJ2-3; the D call may be TRBD1 or TRBD2 (5 bases each). CDR3 size: 14 residues. Germline V CDR1 and CDR2: LNHNV, YYDKDF (reference sequence).

V is TRBV19 and J is TRBJ2-1; no clear D gene. Germline assignment: CDR1 LNHDA and CDR2 SQIVND (reference sequence). This CDR3 comprises 15 residues. V gave up 9 bases and J gave up 7 bases, with 22 bases separating them. The CDR3 here is CASSLWTSASNEQFF. The CDR3 nucleotides read TGTGCCAGCAGCCTCTGGACCAGCGCGAGTAATGAGCAGTTCTTC.

This clonotype was seen ten or more times. The chain carries TRBV25-1 and TRBJ1-5; D unclear. This CDR3 comprises 13 residues. V was cut by 5 bases and J by 1 base, with 6 bases left in between. Germline-derived CDR1 and CDR2 are MGHDK and SYGVNS. The CDR3 DNA reads TGTGCCAGCAGTCAGTCAAGCAATCAGCCCCAGCATTTT. Its protein is CASSQSSNQPQHF. Full variable domain (outside the CDR3, taken from reference TRBV25-1 and TRBJ1-5): EADIYQTPRYLVIGTGKKITLECSQTMGHDKMYWYQQDPGMELHLIHYSYGVNSTEKGDLSSESTVSRIRTEHFPLTLESARPSHTSQYLCASSQSSNQPQHFGDGTRLSIL.

The table lists this clonotype with a few counts. The chain couples TRBV24-1 to TRBJ2-2; 14 nucleotides match TRBD2. The V and J ends lost 9 bases and 0 bases, in that order; junction bases with no gene match: 5. The germline gives CDR1 KGHDR, CDR2 SFDVKD. CDR3 length: 17 residues. This CDR3 is CATGTSGSPPNTGELFF. The CDR3 DNA reads as TGTGCCACCGGGACTAGCGGGAGTCCCCCGAACACCGGGGAGCTGTTTTTT.